The T cell receptor (beta chain) under discussion was sequenced for a study of shared clonotypes between healthy human individuals. Study-wide points: Generation probabilities were higher for clonotypes shared across all four sorted-subset donors than for unshared ones.

Regarding this clone: The antigen remains unidentified.

The CDR3 totals 16 residues. V shed 1 base, J shed 2 bases, and the junction held 4 bases outside the gene matches. Germline CDR1 reads PRHDT; CDR2 reads FYEKMQ (reference sequence). Selected positively for CCR7 and CD45RO-negative, naive CD8 cells excluded terminally differentiated effector memory CD45RA+ cells. The study ran the assay at deep level. TCRdb's copy holds only in-frame clones and misses some; the assay was immunoSEQ multiplex PCR. The sample has around 2.1 million clones, 93% seen once. This chain uses TRBV13 with TRBJ1-1; TRBD1 aligns across 10 bases. Sequencing was performed on naive CD8+ T cells from PBMCs. This TCR came from a man aged 18 to 29 in good health. Some clones in this sample may be carry-over from other donors' samples. CDR3 bases: TGTGCCAGCAGCTTAGTCGGACAGGGGGAAAACACTGAAGCTTTCTTT. Encoded protein: CASSLVGQGENTEAFF.